The source of this T cell receptor (beta chain) is a study of blood T cells in healthy people across ages. Overall study findings and caveats: The long-lived group displayed more naive CD4+ cells, plus higher diversity, than the aged donors did. Total diversity from one million sequenced T cells was likely underestimated.

CDR1 and CDR2 (germline): SGHTA, FQGTGA. Trimming cost V 4 bases and J 0 bases, with 22 bases left between them. This CDR3 has 19 residues. Using a J-beta primer mix together with a sample-barcoded 5' primer, a second PCR was run for 7 to 11 cycles. TCRdb ran MiXCR on the 5' RACE reads and lists one entry per CDR3 protein. The table records about 280,000 distinct CDR3 sequences, roughly 26% of them present only once. A remark on this clonotype: Its matching antigen is unknown.

The sequence derives from a woman in her 70s in good health. Sequences were obtained from blood. The chain uses TRBV7-3 and TRBJ1-5; D call uncertain. CDR3 nucleotide sequence: TGTGCCAGCAGCTATAGGGATGAGCGAGGATGTTATAGCAATCAGCCCCAGCATTTT. This translates into CASSYRDERGCYSNQPQHF. Based on the CDR3 plus reference TRBV7-3 and TRBJ1-5, the full variable domain is GAGVSQTPSNKVTEKGKYVELRCDPISGHTALYWYRQSLGQGPEFLIYFQGTGAADDSGLPNDRFFAVRPEGSVSTLKIQRTERGDSAVYLCASSYRDERGCYSNQPQHFGDGTRLSIL.